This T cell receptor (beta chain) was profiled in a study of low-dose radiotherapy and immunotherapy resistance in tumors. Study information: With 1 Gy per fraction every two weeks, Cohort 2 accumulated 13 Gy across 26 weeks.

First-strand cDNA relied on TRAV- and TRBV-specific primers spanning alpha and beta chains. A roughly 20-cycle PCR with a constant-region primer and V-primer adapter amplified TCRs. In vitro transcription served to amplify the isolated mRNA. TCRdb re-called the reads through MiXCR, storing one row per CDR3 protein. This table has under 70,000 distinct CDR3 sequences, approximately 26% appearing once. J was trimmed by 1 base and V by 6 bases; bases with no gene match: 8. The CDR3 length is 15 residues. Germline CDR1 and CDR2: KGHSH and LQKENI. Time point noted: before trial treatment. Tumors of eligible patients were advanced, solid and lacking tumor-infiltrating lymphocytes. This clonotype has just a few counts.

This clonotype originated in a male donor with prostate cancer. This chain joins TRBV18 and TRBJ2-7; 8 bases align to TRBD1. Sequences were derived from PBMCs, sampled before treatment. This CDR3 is CASSPPGGYSYEQYF. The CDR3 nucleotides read TGTGCCAGCTCGCCTCCAGGGGGCTATTCCTACGAGCAGTACTTC.